This T cell receptor beta chain came from a study of shared clonotypes between healthy human individuals. Input per replicate PCR of unsorted PBMC was about 300 ng DNA, corresponding to 25,000 to 30,000 T cell genomes. Unsorted PBMCs provided DNA that was sequenced on ten immunoSEQ deep assay plates. Some clones are missing from TCRdb's copy, which holds only in-frame ones; the method was immunoSEQ multiplex PCR. Counted here are roughly 450,000 clones, approximately 79% occurring once; the ten biggest clones make up 10% to 15%. From germline, CDR1 is SNHLY and CDR2 FYNNEI. This CDR3 region has 12 residues. V lost 8 bases and J lost 5, with 9 bases in between. Donors were healthy HIV-negative adults without recent acute infections or vaccinations. All of the donors resided in Nashville, Tennessee, and each was a Caucasian adult.

This TCR came from a woman aged 40 to 55 in good health. Some clones in this sample may be carry-over from other donors' samples. The chain joins TRBV2 to TRBJ2-2; D remains ambiguous. The sequenced material came from PBMCs. The CDR3 spells CASRDWTGELFF. The CDR3 DNA follows: TGTGCCAGCCGCGACTGGACCGGGGAGCTGTTTTTT.